The entry that follows covers one T cell receptor (beta chain) sequence. This entry comes from a study of blood T cell repertoires in COVID-19. Profiling relied on immunoSEQ multiplex PCR, and the TCRdb table lists in-frame clones only, not all of them. The sample contains a few hundred thousand clones, roughly nine tenths of which appear only once. Germline trimming cut 1 base from V and 3 bases from J; bases unmatched to any gene: 1. Germline V gene lookup returns CDR1 SGHTA and CDR2 FQGNSA. CDR3 size: 15 residues. The chain has TRBV7-2 and TRBJ2-1, with 9 bases lining up with TRBD2. The sample comprised peripheral blood. The clonotype was recovered from a man in his sixties with acute or convalescent COVID-19. CDR3 amino acids: CASSLDSGGYNEQFF. In DNA form, the CDR3 reads TGTGCCAGCAGCTTAGATAGCGGGGGCTACAATGAGCAGTTCTTC.